One TCR beta chain is described in this entry. This record comes from a study of blood T cell repertoires in COVID-19. Study background: Acute and convalescent COVID-19 samples came from the United States, Italy and Spain. T cells, B-cell-depleted T cells, or PBMCs supplied cDNA or gDNA.

In the original analysis: Reference gene primer amplification yielded estimated nucleated cell counts. The repertoire was sequenced with immunoSEQ multiplex PCR; TCRdb's copy has only in-frame clones and lacks some. V, J and clone size are taken as reported in that table, and D and trimming were inferred from the DNA itself. The sample has 98,000 or so clones, about 86% seen once; the top ten hold approximately 13%. The sequence was obtained from a woman aged 60 to 75 in a cohort sampled during active or convalescent COVID-19. Sample: peripheral blood.

The CDR3 loop is CASSLVLGPTDTQYF. The DNA for the CDR3 is TGTGCCAGCAGTTTGGTACTAGGGCCCACAGATACGCAGTATTTT. This sequence joins TRBV6-5 and TRBJ2-3, with a possible D match to TRBD2 (5 bases). V was shortened by 4 bases and J by 2 bases, with 13 bases between the two germline ends. Germline V lookup: CDR1 MNHEY, CDR2 SVGAGI. The CDR3 has 15 amino acids.